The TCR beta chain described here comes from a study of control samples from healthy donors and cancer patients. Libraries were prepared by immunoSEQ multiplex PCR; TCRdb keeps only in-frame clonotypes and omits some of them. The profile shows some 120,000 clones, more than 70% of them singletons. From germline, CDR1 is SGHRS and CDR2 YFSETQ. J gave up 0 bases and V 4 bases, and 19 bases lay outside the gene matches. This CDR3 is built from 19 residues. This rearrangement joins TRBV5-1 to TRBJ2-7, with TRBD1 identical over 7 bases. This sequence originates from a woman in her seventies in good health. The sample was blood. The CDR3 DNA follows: TGCGCCAGCAGCCACGCTGACCTACCGGGACAGCCGATCTCCTACGAGCAGTACTTC. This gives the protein CASSHADLPGQPISYEQYF.